The source of this T cell receptor beta chain is a study of CD8 T cells in Susac syndrome. Reverse transcription of roughly 0.45 to 1 ug RNA used random hexamers. TCRdb reprocessed the immunoSEQ multiplex PCR reads with MiXCR, giving one entry per CDR3 protein. The sample lists about 150,000 distinct CDR3 sequences, around 95% seen once, with 0.065% to 0.095% in the top ten. Looked up from germline, CDR1 is SGHRS and CDR2 is YFSETQ. The CDR3 contains 15 residues. The junction had 9 bases not matched to a gene; V was cut back by 3 bases and J by 4 bases. The count of this clonotype is one. This clonotype was sampled from a human donor with Susac syndrome. The specimen was CD4+ T cells from PBMCs. The rearrangement uses TRBV5-1 and TRBJ2-5, with 7 bases that match TRBD1. CDR3 nucleotides: TGCGCCAGCAGCTCATCGACAGGGTGGAGAGAGACCCAGTACTTC. This sequence encodes CASSSSTGWRETQYF.